Shown below are 21 T cell receptor beta chains from a single sample sequenced in a study of blood T cell repertoires in COVID-19. This table comes from immunoSEQ multiplex PCR, and its TCRdb copy is limited to in-frame clones, with some not included. The table includes fewer than 35,000 clones, 90% detected once. The sample taken for sequencing was peripheral blood. The receptors originated from a human donor in a cohort sampled during active COVID-19.

The chain couples TRBV7-6 to TRBJ1-6; weak D call: TRBD1 (6 bases). Trimming stripped 1 base from V and 9 bases from J, with 13 bases between. CDR3 length: 15 residues. Germline V CDR1 and CDR2: SGHVS, FNYEAQ. The CDR3 nucleotides are TGTGCCAGCAGCTTAGGGGGGGGCTGGGGTTCACCCCTCCACTTT. Translating it yields CASSLGGGWGSPLHF.

The chain employs TRBV27 and TRBJ2-7; possible D gene TRBD2, 5 bases. Trimming pared 10 bases from V and 3 bases from J, leaving 7 bases between. This CDR3 is built from 10 residues. Germline V gives CDR1 MNHEY, CDR2 SMNVEV (reference sequence). CDR3: CATGSYEQYF. The CDR3 bases are TGTGCCACGGGGAGCTACGAGCAGTACTTC.

This clone was detected a few times. The V call is TRBV2, the J call TRBJ2-1; 7 bases align to TRBD2. CDR3 size: 13 residues. The J segment lost 3 bases and the V segment lost 6 bases, leaving 2 bases of the junction unmatched. Germline loops: CDR1 SNHLY, CDR2 FYNNEI. The CDR3 sequence is CASSRTSYNEQFF. The DNA for the CDR3 is TGTGCCAGCAGCCGGACTAGCTACAATGAGCAGTTCTTC.

The chain combines TRBV6-6 with TRBJ1-4, with 7 positions matching TRBD1. There are 14 residues in the CDR3. Germline CDR1 and CDR2: MNHNY and SVGAGI (reference sequence). V lost 6 bases, J lost 8 bases, and 9 bases stayed unmatched. DNA for the CDR3: TGTGCCAGCAGAGGGGGCGGTTACGGCGAAAAACTGTTTTTT. This sequence encodes CASRGGGYGEKLFF.

The chain combines TRBV30 with TRBJ2-1, with 7 bases identical to TRBD2. V shed 3 bases, J shed 4 bases, and the junction held 9 bases outside the gene matches. The CDR3 is made up of 15 amino acids. CDR1 is GTSNPN and CDR2 is SVGIG in the germline V gene (reference sequence). The CDR3 DNA follows: TGTGCCTGGAGCCCGGCCTGGGGGGGTTACAATGAGCAGTTCTTC. The encoded protein is CAWSPAWGGYNEQFF.

This rearrangement joins TRBV4-2 to TRBJ2-3; 9 bases line up with TRBD2. Germline CDR1 is LGHNA and CDR2 is YNFKEQ. J gave up 6 bases and V 3 bases, and 13 bases lay outside the gene matches. The CDR3 extends over 17 amino acids. In nucleotides, the CDR3 is TGTGCCAGCAGCCAGGACGTGGGGACTAGCCGTGTGGATACGCAGTATTTT. Protein product: CASSQDVGTSRVDTQYF.

This chain uses TRBV14 with TRBJ1-1, with D maybe TRBD1 (6 bases). The germline gives CDR1 SGHDN, CDR2 FVKESK. Trimming removed 0 bases at V and 0 bases at J, with 11 bases between. The CDR3 length is 16 residues. CDR3 loop: CASSQEGRGLNTEAFF. The DNA of the CDR3 is TGTGCCAGCAGCCAAGAGGGCAGGGGCTTGAACACTGAAGCTTTCTTT.

The J gene is TRBJ2-1, the V gene TRBV29-1; 11 bases map to TRBD2. With V trimmed by 4 bases and J by 9 bases, 5 bases remained unmatched. In germline, CDR1 is SQVTM, CDR2 ANQGSEA. CDR3 length equals 13 residues. The chain's CDR3 is CSVVLAGVGEQFF. The CDR3 DNA follows: TGCAGCGTTGTACTAGCGGGAGTGGGTGAGCAGTTCTTC.

The sample holds one count of this clone. This specimen includes other DNA sequences encoding the same CDR3. This chain links TRBV7-3 with TRBJ2-5; 12 bases map to TRBD2. Germline CDR1 SGHTA, CDR2 FQGTGA. The V segment lost 2 bases and the J segment 5 bases; nucleotides outside the gene matches: 9. CDR3 length equals 17 residues. In DNA form, the CDR3 reads TGTGCCAGCAGCTTAGGGCTAGCGGGAGGGCCGGGGGAGACCCAGTACTTC. Its translation: CASSLGLAGGPGETQYF.

This rearrangement joins TRBV28 to TRBJ1-1; possible D gene TRBD1, 5 bases. Trimming left V 4 bases short and J 10 bases short, with 13 bases between. The length of the CDR3 is 12 residues. Per the germline V gene, CDR1 is MDHEN and CDR2 is SYDVKM. CDR3 sequence: CASSSEGIRAFF. The DNA for the CDR3 is TGTGCCAGCAGTTCGGAGGGGATCCGAGCTTTCTTT. Drawing the rest from reference TRBV28 and TRBJ1-1, the complete variable domain is DVKVTQSSRYLVKRTGEKVFLECVQDMDHENMFWYRQDPGLGLRLIYFSYDVKMKEKGDIPEGYSVSREKKERFSLILESASTNQTSMYLCASSSEGIRAFFGQGTRLTVV.

This rearrangement joins TRBV27 to TRBJ2-1, with D tentatively TRBD2 (6 bases). The CDR3 covers 13 residues. V lost 0 bases, J lost 9 bases, and 9 bases lay in between. Germline-derived CDR1 and CDR2 are MNHEY and SMNVEV (reference sequence). The CDR3 protein is CASSLSSGFEQFF. As DNA, the CDR3 is TGTGCCAGCAGTTTATCGAGCGGGTTTGAGCAGTTCTTC.

V usage is TRBV30 and J usage is TRBJ1-1, with a weak D call TRBD1 (6 bases). Trimming shortened V by 4 bases and J by 1 base, and 25 bases separated the two germline ends. The length of the CDR3 is 18 residues. The V gene's germline CDR1 is GTSNPN and CDR2 SVGIG (reference sequence). CDR3: CAWTYILTTGSENTEAFF. CDR3 coding DNA: TGTGCCTGGACCTACATTCTTACTACAGGGTCGGAGAACACTGAAGCTTTCTTT.

The chain combines TRBV2 with TRBJ2-7; 8 bases line up with TRBD2. The CDR3 totals 15 residues. Trimming cost V 6 bases and J 2 bases; bases outside gene matches: 9. Looked up from germline, CDR1 is SNHLY and CDR2 is FYNNEI. The CDR3 DNA is TGTGCCAGCAGAGTAACAGCGGGAGATGCCTACGAGCAGTACTTC. It specifies CASRVTAGDAYEQYF.

The chain uses TRBV5-6 and TRBJ2-1, with 10 bases matching TRBD2. This CDR3 comprises 18 residues. Germline loops: CDR1 SGHDT, CDR2 YYEEEE. With 1 base clipped from V and 0 bases from J, the junction kept 7 bases outside the gene matches. CDR3 amino acids: CASSLLAGAGSSYNEQFF. CDR3 bases: TGTGCCAGCAGCTTGCTAGCGGGAGCGGGGAGCTCCTACAATGAGCAGTTCTTC.

This clone was seen a single time. One junction end does not reproduce the germline sequence, and a read error may be involved. This chain joins TRBV19 and TRBJ2-7; 11 positions match TRBD2. Per germline, CDR1 LNHDA and CDR2 SQIVND (reference sequence). The CDR3 covers 14 residues. DNA of the CDR3: TGTGCCAGTCGTTCGGGGGGACTAGCGGCCCCTTTCTCCTTC. Its protein is CASRSGGLAAPFSF.

The chain couples TRBV5-6 to TRBJ1-2, with D possibly TRBD1 on 5 matching bases. CDR3 length equals 15 residues. Trimming removed 1 base from V and 6 bases from J, with 16 bases in between. The germline V gene has CDR1 SGHDT and CDR2 YYEEEE. For the CDR3, the DNA is TGTGCCAGCAGCTTGTATCCCAGGGCGGAAAATGGCTACACCTTC. Its protein product is CASSLYPRAENGYTF.

The chain recombines TRBV19 with TRBJ2-3; maybe TRBD1 (6 bases). The CDR3 spans 14 residues. Per the germline V gene, CDR1 is LNHDA and CDR2 is SQIVND (reference sequence). Trimming removed 9 bases from V and 1 base from J, with 14 bases in between. This CDR3 is CASRVDRRTDTQYF. CDR3 DNA sequence: TGTGCCAGCAGGGTTGACAGGCGCACAGATACGCAGTATTTT.

The DNA of the CDR3 is TGCGCCAGCAGCTTTGGGGCGGGAAACACCGGGGAGCTGTTTTTT. As protein: CASSFGAGNTGELFF. The rearrangement uses TRBV5-1 and TRBJ2-2, with a weak D call TRBD2 (6 bases). Trimming stripped 2 bases from V and 2 bases from J, with 10 bases between. Germline values: CDR1 SGHRS, CDR2 YFSETQ. This CDR3 region has 15 residues.

This chain uses TRBV5-7 with TRBJ1-5, with 7 bases lining up with TRBD1. TRBV5-7 is annotated as an ORF whose role is uncertain. V gave up 2 bases and J gave up 1 base; unmatched junction bases: 15. The CDR3 consists of 19 residues. In DNA, the CDR3 is TGTGCCAGCAGCTTTAGTGGACGATATGTGGGACAGAGCAATCAGCCCCAGCATTTT. Amino acids: CASSFSGRYVGQSNQPQHF.

The chain recombines TRBV19 with TRBJ2-5, with 8 positions matching TRBD1. Germline loops: CDR1 LNHDA, CDR2 SQIVND (reference sequence). This CDR3 has 13 amino acids. With 4 bases clipped from V and 4 bases from J, the junction kept 2 bases outside the gene matches. CDR3: CASSKDRVETQYF. CDR3 nucleotides: TGTGCCAGTAGTAAGGACAGGGTAGAGACCCAGTACTTC.

The V call is TRBV9, the J call TRBJ1-6; 10 nucleotides align to TRBD1. There are 16 residues in the CDR3. CDR1 and CDR2 from the germline V gene are SGDLS and YYNGEE. V shed 3 bases, J shed 5 bases, and the junction held 5 bases outside the gene matches. DNA for the CDR3: TGTGCCAGCAGCGCCCGACAGGGGGCCCATAATTCACCCCTCCACTTT. This sequence encodes CASSARQGAHNSPLHF. Filled out from reference TRBV9 and TRBJ1-6, the complete variable domain reads DSGVTQTPKHLITATGQRVTLRCSPRSGDLSVYWYQQSLDQGLQFLIQYYNGEERAKGNILERFSAQQFPDLHSELNLSSLELGDSALYFCASSARQGAHNSPLHFGNGTRLTVT.